This T cell receptor beta chain was captured in a study of T cell responses to AZD1222 COVID-19 vaccine (dated by TCRdb to the early 2020s). A note on the overall study: AZD1222 recipients with second doses at about 4 weeks or about 12 weeks were pooled, because spike-specific TCR depth and breadth did not differ between schedules. Enrollment into the trials was organized by age into subgroups of 18-55, 56-69 and 70-plus years, and those subgroups contained about 150, 27 and 61 TCR-sequenced participants, respectively. TCR sequencing covered roughly 230 trial participants: around 210 given two doses of AZD1222 and about 26 given two doses of MenACWY control vaccine.

Regarding this clone: This receptor's antigen is unknown. No base quality values were provided; no much bigger clone lies one nucleotide off.

The junction shows trimming of 4 bases on V and 5 bases on J, plus 9 bases between the germline ends. As encoded in the germline V gene, CDR1 is SGHRS while CDR2 is YFSETQ. The CDR3 measures 13 amino acids from cysteine to phenylalanine. This entry keeps only the CDR3 DNA: 39 bases, framed from base 1. The sample's time point label, in plain terms: baseline before first vaccination. Vaccinee samples came from UK trials COV001 and COV002, including a single-blind randomized controlled phase 2/3 trial of AZD1222 (ChAdOx1 nCoV-19) in healthy adults. For TCRbeta chain sequencing, PBMC samples from trial participants were taken at day 0 and at day 28 after the second dose. General findings and caveats noted by the study authors: Because no day 14 peak-response samples were available, repertoires were characterized only after the peak T cell response. In the small 56-69-year group, the increase in depth fell short of significance, most likely because of low power. The whole spike protein was spanned by vaccine-associated CD4 TCRs, and dominant responses were seen in regions 160-218 and 743-854. Most participants were white British and females outnumbered males, and the authors suggested that clonal diversity may have been underestimated. Conclusions about previously exposed vaccinees are limited because only a handful of AZD1222 recipients were SARS-CoV-2 seropositive at baseline. Spike-specific TCR breadth and depth rose significantly after two AZD1222 doses compared with day 0 and with MenACWY recipients. Nearly half of unique spike-specific TCRs reportedly recognized epitopes outside regions mutated in the B.1.351 and B.1.1.7 variants.

The CDR3 regions of human TCRbeta chains were analyzed by immunosequencing. Processing in the source paper ran as follows. Repertoire TCRs were matched against a reference library of SARS-CoV-2-specific TCRs generated with the MIRA antigen-specificity platform. Breadth meant the fraction of unique TCRs that were SARS-CoV-2-associated, whereas depth meant the fraction of total T cells that were SARS-CoV-2-associated. Using the MIRA data, each spike-specific TCR was mapped to the spike region that the TCR reacts to and placed in a CD4 or CD8 class. Log10-transformed breadth and depth values were compared by one-way ANOVA with Sidak's multiple comparisons tests. Held by TCRdb, this immuneACCESS table contains in-frame sequences only and omits some clones. Under half of the omission traces to an unresolved V gene where checked; the cause of the rest is unknown. From that table come the V and J calls and clone size; the DNA was used to work out D and trimming. The table for this sample lists about 130,000 clones; about 93% of them were counted only once. The ten largest clones represent about 0.91% of the sample.

The TCR comes from an adult in good health. The receptor chain draws on TRBV5-1 and TRBJ1-4, with the D gene not confidently named. The sample here was peripheral blood, taken on day 0 of AZD1222 vaccination. This receptor carries the CDR3 CASSASPNEKLFF. The nucleotide sequence is TGCGCCAGCAGCGCAAGCCCGAATGAAAAACTGTTTTTT.